The TCR beta chain described here comes from a study of beta chain features in type 1 diabetes. About the study: All samples combined gave roughly 110,000,000 sorted cells for examination.

Expressed TCRB transcripts were sequenced because the isolated RNA had all been reverse transcribed beforehand. Here immunoSEQ multiplex PCR was the method, and the copy in TCRdb shows in-frame clones only, minus some. Among more than 250,000 clones listed, over 20% were seen once. General observations from the study: Type 1 diabetes patients showed a moderate but significant shortening of TCRB CDR3s in all four CD4+ subsets. Over-representation of high TCR-expressing cells was a possible consequence of cDNA sequencing.

The CDR3 is made up of 15 amino acids. The V and J ends lost 5 bases and 4 bases, in that order; junction bases with no gene match: 11. Germline V CDR1 and CDR2: PRHDT, FYEKMQ (reference sequence). On this clone itself: Its antigen is not known.

This clonotype was sampled from a woman between 40 and 50 years old with type 1 diabetes. The V call is TRBV13, the J call TRBJ2-7, with 7 bases aligning to TRBD2. Material: naive CD4+ T cells from blood. CDR3 in amino acids: CASSRTLADLYEQYF. In DNA form, the CDR3 reads TGTGCCAGCAGCCGCACTCTAGCGGACCTATACGAGCAGTACTTC. Full variable domain (remainder filled in from reference TRBV13 and TRBJ2-7): AAGVIQSPRHLIKEKRETATLKCYPIPRHDTVYWYQQGPGQDPQFLISFYEKMQSDKGSIPDRFSAQQFSDYHSELNMSSLELGDSALYFCASSRTLADLYEQYFGPGTRLTVT.